The sequence of this T cell receptor (beta chain) was determined in a study of shared clonotypes between healthy human individuals. The germline V and J ends were trimmed by 0 bases and 4 bases, with 9 bases remaining between them. Germline assignment: CDR1 SGDLS and CDR2 YYNGEE. This CDR3 region has 14 residues. Donors were healthy HIV-negative adults without recent acute infections or vaccinations. PCR replicates performed on unsorted PBMC used approximately 300 ng DNA, approximately 30,000 T cell genomes. Assay: immunoSEQ multiplex PCR; the TCRdb copy retains only in-frame clones and omits some. The sample comprises about half a million clones, over 70% of which are singletons, and roughly 12% rests with the top ten.

The J gene is TRBJ2-3, the V gene TRBV9; D is tentatively TRBD1 or TRBD2 (6 bases each). The receptor comes from a woman aged 40 to 50 in good health. Some clones in this sample may be carry-over from other donors' samples. Specimen: PBMCs. The CDR3: CASSVVGGSDTQYF. The CDR3 region has the DNA TGTGCCAGCAGCGTAGTAGGGGGGTCAGATACGCAGTATTTT.